A single sample gave rise to the 12 T cell receptor beta chains below, sequenced in a study of OX40 agonist ivuxolimab in advanced cancers. Some clones are missing from TCRdb's copy, which holds only in-frame ones; the method was immunoSEQ multiplex PCR. The sample consists of 30,000 to 40,000 clones, more than 60% of them appearing once. The sample consisted of CD4+ or CD8+ T cells sorted from blood, taken in a trial of the OX40 agonist ivuxolimab. These receptors originate from an adult with an advanced solid tumor such as melanoma, head and neck, liver or kidney cancer.

This chain connects TRBV7-2 to TRBJ2-7, with 8 bases matching TRBD1. This CDR3 region has 13 residues. V gave up 3 bases and J gave up 4 bases; unmatched junction bases: 2. Germline CDR1 SGHTA, CDR2 FQGNSA. The CDR3 sequence: CASSLGQVYEQYF. CDR3 sequence (DNA): TGTGCCAGCAGCTTGGGACAGGTTTACGAGCAGTACTTC.

V usage is TRBV19 and J usage is TRBJ2-7; D possibly corresponds to TRBD2 (6 bases). Trimming cost V 6 bases and J 5 bases, with 17 bases left between them. CDR1 and CDR2 (germline): LNHDA, SQIVND (reference sequence). This CDR3 contains 14 residues. DNA of the CDR3: TGTGCCAGTAGAAAAGGGGACTTTGCGCACGAGCAGTACTTC. Protein: CASRKGDFAHEQYF. The full variable domain, with the rest looked up from reference TRBV19 and TRBJ2-7, is DGGITQSPKYLFRKEGQNVTLSCEQNLNHDAMYWYRQDPGQGLRLIYYSQIVNDFQKGDIAEGYSVSREKKESFPLTVTSAQKNPTAFYLCASRKGDFAHEQYFGPGTRLTVT.

The chain links TRBV5-1 to TRBJ2-2; 11 bases match TRBD2. The CDR3 consists of 17 residues. CDR1 is SGHRS and CDR2 is YFSETQ in the germline V gene. The trim removed 0 bases at V and 3 bases at J, leaving 4 bases unmatched. The CDR3 spells CASSLVLAGADTGELFF. The CDR3 DNA sequence: TGCGCCAGCAGCTTGGTACTAGCGGGGGCCGACACCGGGGAGCTGTTTTTT.

This clone was seen a few times. This chain uses TRBV4-1 with TRBJ1-2, with a possible D match to TRBD1 (5 bases). With 1 base removed from V and 4 bases from J, the gap between germline ends came to 16 bases. The CDR3 sequence is 16 residues long. CDR1 and CDR2 from the germline V gene are MGHRA and YSYEKL. The CDR3 nucleotides read TGCGCCAGCAGCCAAGCTCGGGGCAGATGGAGCTATGGCTACACCTTC. It encodes CASSQARGRWSYGYTF.

The V and J genes are TRBV7-9 and TRBJ1-2; 9 positions match TRBD1. The CDR3 extends over 12 amino acids. CDR1 is SEHNR and CDR2 is FQNEAQ in the germline V gene (reference sequence). The ends lost 4 bases at V and 8 bases at J; junction bases unmatched: 2. The CDR3 loop is CASSYTGGGYTF. The CDR3 DNA reads as TGTGCCAGCAGCTATACAGGGGGCGGCTACACCTTC.

This clone is medium-sized. CDR3 residues: CAWSVQGNTIYF. CDR3 bases: TGTGCCTGGAGTGTGCAGGGAAACACCATATATTTT. This chain connects TRBV30 to TRBJ1-3; D is uncertain. CDR1 is GTSNPN and CDR2 is SVGIG in the germline V gene (reference sequence). V lost 0 bases to trimming and J lost 4 bases, with 4 bases between them. This CDR3 has 12 residues.

The CDR3 bases are TGTGCCAGCAGTGCCCGCGGAGGCACCGGGGAGCTGTTTTTT. Translated, it gives CASSARGGTGELFF. The chain joins TRBV6-6 to TRBJ2-2, with a weak D call TRBD2 (5 bases). The germline gives CDR1 MNHNY, CDR2 SVGAGI (reference sequence). CDR3 length: 14 amino acids. Trimming shortened V by 5 bases and J by 4 bases, and 11 bases separated the two germline ends.

In this sample, this clone turned up once. The chain carries TRBV18 and TRBJ2-5, with TRBD2 matching 7 bases. CDR1 KGHSH and CDR2 LQKENI come from the germline V gene. V trimming: 2 bases; J trimming: 5 bases; junction bases outside the gene matches: 2. The length of the CDR3 is 13 residues. The chain's CDR3 is CASSPGLGETQYF. The CDR3 DNA follows: TGTGCCAGCTCACCAGGACTAGGCGAGACCCAGTACTTC.

The chain's CDR3 is CASSKATSGRWAYEQYF. The CDR3 nucleotides read TGTGCCAGCAGCAAAGCAACAAGCGGGAGGTGGGCCTACGAGCAGTACTTC. V and J are TRBV21-1 and TRBJ2-7; the table gives TRBD2 as D, unverified against the DNA. TRBV21-1 is a pseudogene. The CDR3 consists of 17 residues.

CDR3 in DNA: TGTGCCAGCAGTCTCGCAGGGCAGGTCGGGGAAAGGAACACTGAAGCTTTCTTT. Amino acids: CASSLAGQVGERNTEAFF. The rearrangement joins TRBV28 to TRBJ1-1; D perhaps matches TRBD1 (5 bases). CDR3 length: 18 amino acids. CDR1 and CDR2 (germline): MDHEN, SYDVKM. V lost 5 bases, J lost 1 base, and 23 bases lay in between.

The rearrangement joins TRBV6-1 to TRBJ1-1; unclear D gene. The germline CDR1 and CDR2 sequences are MNHNS and SASEGT. Trimming cost V 2 bases and J 4 bases, with 8 bases left between them. The CDR3 covers 13 residues. CDR3 amino acids: CASSEYWGTEAFF. The CDR3 coding sequence is TGTGCCAGCAGTGAATACTGGGGCACTGAAGCTTTCTTT.

DNA for the CDR3: TGTGCCAGTAGTAGACCGGGACAGCGTAACACTGAAGCTTTCTTT. Amino acids: CASSRPGQRNTEAFF. This chain uses TRBV19 with TRBJ1-1; TRBD1 matches 7 bases. The J segment lost 2 bases and the V segment lost 4 bases, leaving 7 bases of the junction unmatched. Germline V lookup: CDR1 LNHDA, CDR2 SQIVND (reference sequence). The CDR3 length is 15 residues.